This T cell receptor beta chain is from a study of shared T cell receptors in the human thymus. There are 13 residues in the CDR3. CDR1 SGHNT and CDR2 YYREEE come from the germline V gene (reference sequence). Trimming at V came to 9 bases and at J to 0 bases, leaving 4 bases not matched to a gene. Libraries were prepared by immunoSEQ multiplex PCR; TCRdb keeps only in-frame clonotypes and omits some of them. The sample consists of around 67,000 clones, about 96% of them appearing once. The sequence was collected from a human donor. The sequenced material came from thymocytes. The chain combines TRBV5-4 with TRBJ1-2; 8 bases fit TRBD1. DNA of the CDR3: TGTGCCATCCCACAGGGGGCTAACTATGGCTACACCTTC. Protein: CAIPQGANYGYTF.